This T cell receptor (beta chain) was observed in a study of T cells in Graves' hyperthyroidism and ophthalmopathy. Findings and caveats of the study: Blood also carried most thyroid clonotypes expanded above 0.001.

Germline CDR1 MDHEN, CDR2 SYDVKM. CDR3 length equals 15 residues. Trimming left V 4 bases short and J 8 bases short, with 17 bases between. The investigators amplified TCR beta CDR3 regions from RNA transcripts. First-round RT-PCR with HTBI primers amplified the TCR CDR3 region. TCRdb used MiXCR to reprocess the multiplex PCR reads, holding one entry per CDR3 protein. The data hold roughly 420,000 distinct CDR3 sequences, with about an eighth observed a single time. The sample holds a few counts of this clonotype. Its antigen remains unknown. PBMCs were collected from a 10 ml volume of fresh peripheral blood.

The origin of this receptor is a woman in her late teens or twenties with Graves' hyperthyroidism. The chain carries TRBV28 and TRBJ1-4; D is ambiguous. Sequenced input: blood. The CDR3, as DNA: TGTGCCAGCAGTTCTGGAGCAACAGCGGGGGAAAAACTGTTTTTT. Translated, it gives CASSSGATAGEKLFF.